Listed below are T cell receptor beta chains from one sample, sequenced in a study of T-cell memory formation after mild COVID-19. TCRdb independently ran MiXCR on the 5' RACE reads; one entry per CDR3 protein. This table has under 550,000 distinct CDR3 sequences, more than 15% appearing once. Specimen: PBMCs or a T cell subset sorted from them (not recorded which). These TCRs come from a young man who had mild COVID-19 (a few samples of this study predate the infection). Cell type and time point are not known. CDR3s include the opening cysteine and the closing phenylalanine or tryptophan. Each record gives: clone size, J gene, V gene, D gene, CDR3 DNA, CDR3 protein. D genes are given only for firm matches. Expanded clones are given a class, and other clones once, few, many or no size at all.

clone_size: many
j_call: TRBJ2-7
v_call: TRBV5-6
d_call: .
cdr3_nt: TGTGCCAGCAGCTTAGTCGTCTCCTACGAGCAGTACTTC
cdr3_aa: CASSLVVSYEQYF

clone_size: many
j_call: TRBJ2-7
v_call: TRBV12-3/TRBV12-4
d_call: TRBD2
cdr3_nt: TGTGCCAGTGGGGAGGGTTTCTACGAGCAGTACTTC
cdr3_aa: CASGEGFYEQYF

clone_size: .
j_call: TRBJ2-1
v_call: TRBV6-2/TRBV6-3
d_call: TRBD2
cdr3_nt: TGTGCCAGCAGTTTAAGAGCGGGGGGGCTCTTATACAATGAGCAGTTCTTC
cdr3_aa: CASSLRAGGLLYNEQFF

clone_size: .
j_call: TRBJ2-5
v_call: TRBV7-9
d_call: TRBD2
cdr3_nt: TGTGCCAGCAGCTTCAGTCCAGCGGGAGGGGAGACCCAGTACTTC
cdr3_aa: CASSFSPAGGETQYF

clone_size: .
j_call: TRBJ1-1
v_call: TRBV10-3
d_call: .
cdr3_nt: TGTGCCATCAGGATGACAGGTCCGAATAGTGAAGCTTTCTTT
cdr3_aa: CAIRMTGPNSEAFF

clone_size: .
j_call: TRBJ1-5
v_call: TRBV29-1
d_call: .
cdr3_nt: TGCAGCGTTGCACCGGGACTCAATAGCAATCAGCCCCAGCATTTT
cdr3_aa: CSVAPGLNSNQPQHF

clone_size: once
j_call: TRBJ1-5
v_call: TRBV6-2/TRBV6-3
d_call: TRBD1
cdr3_nt: TGTGCCAGCAGTTACTCTACAGGACAGGGTAGCAATCAGCCCCAGCATTTT
cdr3_aa: CASSYSTGQGSNQPQHF

clone_size: few
j_call: TRBJ2-1
v_call: TRBV7-9
d_call: TRBD1
cdr3_nt: TGTGCCAGCAGCTTACGGGACAGAAACAATGAGCAGTTCTTC
cdr3_aa: CASSLRDRNNEQFF

clone_size: few
j_call: TRBJ2-7
v_call: TRBV9
d_call: .
cdr3_nt: TGTGCCAGCAGCGTAGATCCAGGGTCCTACGAGCAGTACTTC
cdr3_aa: CASSVDPGSYEQYF

clone_size: few
j_call: TRBJ2-2
v_call: TRBV2
d_call: TRBD2
cdr3_nt: TGTGCCAGCAGTGGCGCAGTAGCGGGGACCGGGGAGCTGTTTTTT
cdr3_aa: CASSGAVAGTGELFF

clone_size: .
j_call: TRBJ2-5
v_call: TRBV27
d_call: .
cdr3_nt: TGTGCCAGCAGTTTTGGAGCAGCCATGGGGACCCAGTACTTC
cdr3_aa: CASSFGAAMGTQYF

clone_size: many
j_call: TRBJ2-2
v_call: TRBV29-1
d_call: .
cdr3_nt: TGCAGCGCCGAAGGGGTCTGGGCCGGGGAGCTGTTTTTT
cdr3_aa: CSAEGVWAGELFF

clone_size: few
j_call: TRBJ2-2
v_call: TRBV7-6
d_call: .
cdr3_nt: TGTGCCAACAGGGTAGCCGGGGAGCTGTTTTTT
cdr3_aa: CANRVAGELFF

clone_size: few
j_call: TRBJ1-5
v_call: TRBV29-1
d_call: .
cdr3_nt: TGCAGCGTTAGTGTCGGGATTAGCAATCAGCCCCAGCATTTT
cdr3_aa: CSVSVGISNQPQHF

clone_size: many
j_call: TRBJ1-1
v_call: TRBV7-9
d_call: TRBD1
cdr3_nt: TGTGCCAGCAGCTTACAAGGGGGCGGCACTGAAGCTTTCTTT
cdr3_aa: CASSLQGGGTEAFF

clone_size: .
j_call: TRBJ1-2
v_call: TRBV7-9
d_call: .
cdr3_nt: TGTGCCAGCACCTATCACAGATCTAACTATGGCTACACCTTC
cdr3_aa: CASTYHRSNYGYTF

clone_size: .
j_call: TRBJ2-3
v_call: TRBV5-1
d_call: .
cdr3_nt: TGCGCCAGCAGCTTGCTAGTGGGGTCCACAGATACGCAGTATTTT
cdr3_aa: CASSLLVGSTDTQYF

clone_size: .
j_call: TRBJ2-2
v_call: TRBV12-3/TRBV12-4
d_call: TRBD1
cdr3_nt: TGTGCCAGCAGCAAACTGACAGGGGCGACTTTCTCGAACACCGGGGAGCTGTTTTTT
cdr3_aa: CASSKLTGATFSNTGELFF

clone_size: few
j_call: TRBJ2-1
v_call: TRBV20-1
d_call: TRBD2
cdr3_nt: TGCAGTGCTACTGCCGGCGGGGGTGCCAATGAGCAGTTCTTC
cdr3_aa: CSATAGGGANEQFF

clone_size: few
j_call: TRBJ2-6
v_call: TRBV13
d_call: TRBD1
cdr3_nt: TGTGCCAGCAGCTCCGGACAGGGGGCGGATGGGGCCAACGTCCTGACTTTC
cdr3_aa: CASSSGQGADGANVLTF

clone_size: few
j_call: TRBJ1-5
v_call: TRBV5-1
d_call: .
cdr3_nt: TGCGCCAGCAGCTTGGATGGGGGAGTTAGCAATCAGCCCCAGCATTTT
cdr3_aa: CASSLDGGVSNQPQHF

clone_size: .
j_call: TRBJ2-7
v_call: TRBV19
d_call: TRBD1
cdr3_nt: TGTGCCAGTAGTATAGATGGGGACAGCCTTTTTTTGGGCCACGAGCAGTACTTC
cdr3_aa: CASSIDGDSLFLGHEQYF

clone_size: .
j_call: TRBJ1-4
v_call: TRBV20-1
d_call: .
cdr3_nt: TGCAGTGCTCGCTCACCCTGGCATGAAAAACTGTTTTTT
cdr3_aa: CSARSPWHEKLFF

clone_size: .
j_call: TRBJ1-1
v_call: TRBV6-2/TRBV6-3
d_call: .
cdr3_nt: TGTGCCAGCAGTAGAGGGTTTCTCGACACTGAAGCTTTCTTT
cdr3_aa: CASSRGFLDTEAFF

clone_size: .
j_call: TRBJ1-5
v_call: TRBV10-3
d_call: .
cdr3_nt: TGTGCCATCAGTGCCGGGGGGCCCAAGCATTTT
cdr3_aa: CAISAGGPKHF

clone_size: .
j_call: TRBJ2-7
v_call: TRBV27
d_call: .
cdr3_nt: TGTGCCAGCAGTTTTCGGCAGGGGAGCTCCTACGAACAGTACTTC
cdr3_aa: CASSFRQGSSYEQYF

clone_size: .
j_call: TRBJ1-1
v_call: TRBV12-3/TRBV12-4
d_call: .
cdr3_nt: TGTGCCAGCAGTCTACAGGGTCTAGGAGCTTTCTTT
cdr3_aa: CASSLQGLGAFF

clone_size: many
j_call: TRBJ2-5
v_call: TRBV9
d_call: .
cdr3_nt: TGTGCCAGCAGCAGGGGGCCTCGGGGGGAGACCCAGTACTTC
cdr3_aa: CASSRGPRGETQYF

clone_size: few
j_call: TRBJ2-3
v_call: TRBV11-2
d_call: .
cdr3_nt: TGTGCCAGCAGCTTGTCGGTTGGGACGCAGTATTTT
cdr3_aa: CASSLSVGTQYF

clone_size: .
j_call: TRBJ2-5
v_call: TRBV20-1
d_call: TRBD1
cdr3_nt: TGCAGTGCTAGCCGCGGACAGGGGACAGAGACCCAGTACTTC
cdr3_aa: CSASRGQGTETQYF

clone_size: few
j_call: TRBJ2-3
v_call: TRBV20-1
d_call: TRBD2
cdr3_nt: TGCAGTGCTGGGGGACTAGTAGTTGGATTGGATACGCAGTATTTT
cdr3_aa: CSAGGLVVGLDTQYF

clone_size: few
j_call: TRBJ2-5
v_call: TRBV2
d_call: .
cdr3_nt: TGTGCCAGCAGTGGGGGGCATCAAGAGACCCAGTACTTC
cdr3_aa: CASSGGHQETQYF

clone_size: .
j_call: TRBJ2-7
v_call: TRBV4-3
d_call: TRBD1
cdr3_nt: TGCGCCAGCAGCCAAGGGGATGGACAGGGAGGATCCTACGAGCAGTACTTC
cdr3_aa: CASSQGDGQGGSYEQYF

clone_size: many
j_call: TRBJ2-7
v_call: TRBV5-1
d_call: TRBD1
cdr3_nt: TGCGCCAGCAGTACCGGGACAGGGATATACGAGCAGTACTTC
cdr3_aa: CASSTGTGIYEQYF

clone_size: .
j_call: TRBJ2-1
v_call: TRBV3-1
d_call: .
cdr3_nt: TGTGCCAGCACCAACCGGAATAGGGGCTTCTACAATGAGCAGTTCTTC
cdr3_aa: CASTNRNRGFYNEQFF

clone_size: few
j_call: TRBJ1-5
v_call: TRBV7-3
d_call: .
cdr3_nt: TGTGCCAGCAGCTTATTAGACTTCAATCAGCCCCAGCATTTT
cdr3_aa: CASSLLDFNQPQHF

clone_size: .
j_call: TRBJ2-5
v_call: TRBV12-3/TRBV12-4
d_call: TRBD2
cdr3_nt: TGTGCCAGCAGTCAGGGACTAGCGGGGGCGGGGACCCAGTACTTC
cdr3_aa: CASSQGLAGAGTQYF

clone_size: few
j_call: TRBJ1-1
v_call: TRBV18
d_call: .
cdr3_nt: TGTGCCAGCTACGACGAGGGGACTGAAGCTTTCTTT
cdr3_aa: CASYDEGTEAFF

clone_size: many
j_call: TRBJ2-2
v_call: TRBV5-1
d_call: TRBD1
cdr3_nt: TGCGCCAGCAGCTTGGGACAGGGGAACACCGGGGAGCTGTTTTTT
cdr3_aa: CASSLGQGNTGELFF

clone_size: few
j_call: TRBJ1-5
v_call: TRBV12-3/TRBV12-4
d_call: .
cdr3_nt: TGTGCCAGCAGTCCTACGGACGGAGATCAGCCCCAGCATTTT
cdr3_aa: CASSPTDGDQPQHF

clone_size: few
j_call: TRBJ1-1
v_call: TRBV18
d_call: .
cdr3_nt: TGTGCCAGCTCGCCTGTGGACAGCGTGAACACTGAAGCTTTCTTT
cdr3_aa: CASSPVDSVNTEAFF

clone_size: .
j_call: TRBJ2-5
v_call: TRBV6-2/TRBV6-3
d_call: .
cdr3_nt: TGTGCCAGCAGGGACCCGGGACCAGCGACCCAGTACTTC
cdr3_aa: CASRDPGPATQYF

clone_size: .
j_call: TRBJ1-6
v_call: TRBV2
d_call: .
cdr3_nt: TGTGCCAGCAGTGACGGGACCCTTTACTCTTCACCCCTCCACTTT
cdr3_aa: CASSDGTLYSSPLHF

clone_size: .
j_call: TRBJ2-3
v_call: TRBV7-2
d_call: .
cdr3_nt: TGTGCCAGCAGCCCCGACCGACAGGTCGGACTTAGTACGCAGTATTTT
cdr3_aa: CASSPDRQVGLSTQYF

clone_size: few
j_call: TRBJ1-1
v_call: TRBV12-3/TRBV12-4
d_call: .
cdr3_nt: TGTGCCAGCACCGTACGGGGTAGGGACACTGAAGCTTTCTTT
cdr3_aa: CASTVRGRDTEAFF

clone_size: many
j_call: TRBJ1-2
v_call: TRBV5-1
d_call: TRBD1
cdr3_nt: TGCGCCAGCAGCCTCGGGACAGGGAGCAACTATGGCTACACCTTC
cdr3_aa: CASSLGTGSNYGYTF

clone_size: .
j_call: TRBJ2-5
v_call: TRBV24-1
d_call: .
cdr3_nt: TGTGCCACCAGTGATTCAGGACCGAGGGAGACCCAGTACTTC
cdr3_aa: CATSDSGPRETQYF

clone_size: .
j_call: TRBJ1-2
v_call: TRBV6-6
d_call: .
cdr3_nt: TGTGCCAGCAGTTACGTGGGAGTTAACTATGGCTACACCTTC
cdr3_aa: CASSYVGVNYGYTF

clone_size: .
j_call: TRBJ1-1
v_call: TRBV10-3
d_call: TRBD1
cdr3_nt: TGTGCCATCAAACTGGCGGACAGGGGATTAGGTGAAGCTTTCTTT
cdr3_aa: CAIKLADRGLGEAFF

clone_size: many
j_call: TRBJ2-1
v_call: TRBV5-1
d_call: .
cdr3_nt: TGCGCCAGCAGCTTGTCCGCGGACGGGGGTCGGTTCTTC
cdr3_aa: CASSLSADGGRFF

clone_size: .
j_call: TRBJ1-2
v_call: TRBV6-5
d_call: TRBD1
cdr3_nt: TGTGCCAGCAGACGCACAGGGGCCGGCTATGGCTACACCTTC
cdr3_aa: CASRRTGAGYGYTF

clone_size: .
j_call: TRBJ1-2
v_call: TRBV5-1
d_call: TRBD1
cdr3_nt: TGCGCCAGCAGCTCTCCGGGACAGGGGGCTGGCGGCTACACCTTC
cdr3_aa: CASSSPGQGAGGYTF

clone_size: .
j_call: TRBJ1-2
v_call: TRBV20-1
d_call: TRBD1
cdr3_nt: TGCAGTGCTAGAAGGCCGGACAGGGGCTATGGCTACACCTTC
cdr3_aa: CSARRPDRGYGYTF

clone_size: few
j_call: TRBJ2-5
v_call: TRBV7-7
d_call: .
cdr3_nt: TGTGCCAGCAGCCCCTCCGAGGGGTCGGACCAAGAGACCCAGTACTTC
cdr3_aa: CASSPSEGSDQETQYF

clone_size: .
j_call: TRBJ2-2
v_call: TRBV11-1
d_call: TRBD1
cdr3_nt: TGTGCCAGCCTCCGGACAGGGAACACCGGGGAGCTGTTTTTT
cdr3_aa: CASLRTGNTGELFF

clone_size: .
j_call: TRBJ1-5
v_call: TRBV20-1
d_call: .
cdr3_nt: TGCAGTGCTTGGACATTCGGTCAGCCCCAGCATTTT
cdr3_aa: CSAWTFGQPQHF

clone_size: .
j_call: TRBJ1-2
v_call: TRBV6-5
d_call: .
cdr3_nt: TGTGCCAGCAGTTACGTGGGTTCATCTAACTATGGCTACACCTTC
cdr3_aa: CASSYVGSSNYGYTF

clone_size: few
j_call: TRBJ2-7
v_call: TRBV14
d_call: TRBD1
cdr3_nt: TGTGCCAGCAGCCACTGGACAGGGGCCTACGAGCAGTACTTC
cdr3_aa: CASSHWTGAYEQYF

clone_size: .
j_call: TRBJ2-1
v_call: TRBV11-2
d_call: TRBD1
cdr3_nt: TGTGCCAGCAGCCCAGTGGGACAGCAGTACAATGAGCAGTTCTTC
cdr3_aa: CASSPVGQQYNEQFF

clone_size: few
j_call: TRBJ2-1
v_call: TRBV11-2
d_call: .
cdr3_nt: TGTGCCAGCAGCTTATTAGCGAGGGGCTTTTACAATGAGCAGTTCTTC
cdr3_aa: CASSLLARGFYNEQFF